This is a list of T cell receptor beta chains from one sample in a study of regulatory T cells in long-lasting Graves disease. TCRdb itself ran the multiplex PCR reads through MiXCR, one entry per CDR3 protein. The sample lists about 220,000 distinct CDR3 sequences; around a fifth were seen once. These records were also assigned to another study, of T cells in Graves' hyperthyroidism and ophthalmopathy.

Material: peripheral blood mononuclear cells (PBMCs), obtained at new diagnosis, from a patient treated with antithyroid drugs. The source of these receptors is a woman aged 25 to 39 with Graves disease. Both conserved end residues are part of each CDR3. The order of the fields is D gene, V gene, J gene, clone size, CDR3 DNA, CDR3 protein. The D gene is left open where the match is weak. The size of a clone is reported for some rows only, either as once, few or many, or as a class for expanded clones.

TRBD1	TRBV7-2	TRBJ1-2	many	TGTGCCAGCAGCTCGACCGGGACAGAACTCTATGGCTACACCTTC	CASSSTGTELYGYTF
TRBD1	TRBV20-1	TRBJ2-3	NA	TGCAGTGCTAGAGATCAGGGGGCGCAGTATTTT	CSARDQGAQYF
NA	TRBV6-1	TRBJ1-5	many	TGTGCCAGCCTTTACGGGGCCGCCAGCTACTATAGCAATCAGCCCCAGCATTTT	CASLYGAASYYSNQPQHF
TRBD1	TRBV24-1	TRBJ2-1	NA	TGTGCCACCAGTGATCCACAGGGACAGCTATACAATGAGCAGTTCTTC	CATSDPQGQLYNEQFF
NA	TRBV30	TRBJ2-7	many	TGTGCCTGGAAACTAGGTCCTAGCTCCTACGAGCAGTACTTC	CAWKLGPSSYEQYF
TRBD2	TRBV7-6	TRBJ2-7	many	TGTGCCAGCAGCCCGGGACTAGCTCGCTACGAGCAGTACTTC	CASSPGLARYEQYF
TRBD2	TRBV6-2/TRBV6-3	TRBJ2-1	many	TGTGCCAGCAGTTGGGGTAGCGGGGTCAATGAGCAGTTCTTC	CASSWGSGVNEQFF
NA	TRBV19	TRBJ2-1	many	TGTGCCACCACAAACGCCCCAATCCAGGGCTACTCCTACAATGAGCAGTTCTTC	CATTNAPIQGYSYNEQFF
NA	TRBV9	TRBJ1-5	many	TGTGCCAGCAGCGTAATGGACACTGATCAGCCCCAGCATTTT	CASSVMDTDQPQHF
NA	TRBV27	TRBJ1-2	few	TGTGCCAGCAGTTTATCGGTACAAAACTATGGCTACACCTTC	CASSLSVQNYGYTF
NA	TRBV20-1	TRBJ1-1	many	TGCAGTGCTAGAGGGGGCAGCTCACTACTTATGAACACTGAAGCTTTCTTT	CSARGGSSLLMNTEAFF
NA	TRBV5-5	TRBJ1-6	many	TGTGCCAGCAGCTATGGGGGCTCCTATAATTCACCCCTCCACTTT	CASSYGGSYNSPLHF
NA	TRBV6-4	TRBJ2-7	NA	TGTGCCAGCAGTTATGGGGGTGAGGGGTACGAGCAGTACTTC	CASSYGGEGYEQYF
NA	TRBV28	TRBJ1-4	many	TGTGCCAGCAGTTATTGGGTTGGGGATCGAGAAAAACTGTTTTTT	CASSYWVGDREKLFF
NA	TRBV27	TRBJ1-1	many	TGTGCCAGCAGTTTATTGGGGAGCACTGAAGCTTTCTTT	CASSLLGSTEAFF
TRBD1	TRBV5-1	TRBJ2-1	many	TGCGCCAGCAGCTTGCAGGCAGGGGGCTCCTACAATGAGCAGTTCTTC	CASSLQAGGSYNEQFF
NA	TRBV5-1	TRBJ1-1	many	TGCGCCAGCAGCTTGGCCGGGACCTCGAACACTGAAGCTTTCTTT	CASSLAGTSNTEAFF
TRBD1	TRBV3-1	TRBJ2-5	few	TGTGCCAGCAGCCAAGTCCAGGGGGCGAAGACCCAGTACTTC	CASSQVQGAKTQYF
NA	TRBV2	TRBJ2-2	many	TGTGCCAGCACCGGGGGTCTACCAACCTGGACCGGGGAGCTGTTTTTT	CASTGGLPTWTGELFF
NA	TRBV6-2/TRBV6-3	TRBJ1-1	many	TGTGCCAGCAGTTACCGAGGCGGAAAGAACACTGAAGCTTTCTTT	CASSYRGGKNTEAFF
NA	TRBV5-4	TRBJ2-4	many	TGTGCCAGCAGCCCAGACAGGAAGGACATTCAGTACTTC	CASSPDRKDIQYF
NA	TRBV6-5	TRBJ1-2	many	TGTGCCAGCAGTTACCGGCCGGAGGACTATGGCTACACCTTC	CASSYRPEDYGYTF
NA	TRBV5-1	TRBJ2-5	many	TGCGCCAGCAGCCCCCAGAGTGAGACCCAGTACTTC	CASSPQSETQYF